Sequencing of this T cell receptor beta chain was carried out in a study of blood T cell repertoires in COVID-19. The CDR3 contains 11 residues. The germline CDR1 and CDR2 sequences are SQVTM and ANQGSEA. V lost 7 bases to trimming and J lost 10 bases; unmatched junction nucleotides: 7. Sequencing used immunoSEQ multiplex PCR; TCRdb keeps in-frame clones, though not all of them. The repertoire holds over 55,000 clones, with 82% as singletons. This clone was seen once. This clonotype was obtained from a woman aged 55-70 years with acute or convalescent COVID-19. Material: peripheral blood. This chain uses TRBV29-1 with TRBJ2-1, with 7 bases matching TRBD2. CDR3 DNA: TGCAGCGCCGGGAGGAGCGGAGAGCAGTTCTTC. It yields the protein CSAGRSGEQFF.